These 2 T cell receptor beta chains originate from one sample sequenced in a study of low-dose radiotherapy and immunotherapy resistance in tumors. TRAV- and TRBV-specific primers were used for first-strand cDNA, which covered alpha and beta chains. TCRs were put through 20 PCR cycles of amplification with Phusion. A constant-region primer and the V-primer adapter served as the primer pair. TCRdb reprocessed the reads with MiXCR, giving one entry per CDR3 protein. The sample carries roughly 56,000 distinct CDR3 sequences, 23% recorded once. Time point of the sample: after trial treatment. Treatment indicated: LDRT plus nivolumab, ipilimumab, low-dose cyclophosphamide and aspirin (RACIN trial). Sequences were derived from PBMCs, sampled after low-dose radiotherapy plus immunotherapy. The receptors derive from a male donor with prostate cancer.

This clonotype was observed a handful of times. This rearrangement joins TRBV5-1 to TRBJ2-2; D unresolved. Looked up from germline, CDR1 is SGHRS and CDR2 is YFSETQ. The V end lost 2 bases, the J end lost 5 bases, and 7 bases lay between the germline ends. CDR3 length: 13 residues. CDR3 loop: CASSLRKTGELFF. The CDR3 DNA sequence: TGCGCCAGCAGCTTACGGAAGACCGGGGAGCTGTTTTTT.

The chain employs TRBV29-1 and TRBJ2-4; no reliable D call. The CDR3 covers 13 residues. V lost 4 bases to trimming and J lost 3 bases, with 10 bases between them. Germline loops: CDR1 SQVTM, CDR2 ANQGSEA. CDR3 in amino acids: CSVVVVGKNIQYF. The CDR3 DNA reads as TGCAGCGTTGTAGTAGTAGGCAAAAACATTCAGTACTTC.